This T cell receptor beta chain came from a study of blood T cell repertoires in COVID-19. Turning to the study itself: PBMCs, B-cell-depleted T cells, or T cells provided the cDNA or gDNA that made up the material.

Participants spanned ages roughly 18 to 90 years and resided in over 20 US areas. Cohorts were determined from participant-reported clinical history. CDR1 is MNHNS, CDR2 SASEGT, per germline. This CDR3 region has 19 residues. The V and J ends lost 2 bases and 0 bases respectively, with 22 bases between them. As handled by the study authors: Amplified reference gene primers provided the basis for estimating nucleated cell counts. Using immunoSEQ multiplex PCR, the repertoire was profiled, and TCRdb retains in-frame clones only, with some absent. The V and J calls and clone size come from that table; D and trimming were worked out from the DNA. The sample has a few hundred thousand clones, roughly 90% seen once; the top ten hold 1.5% to 2%.

The receptor was isolated from a woman between 40 and 50 years old who had recovered from COVID-19. The sample comprised PBMCs or T cells enriched from blood (not recorded which). This rearrangement joins TRBV6-1 to TRBJ1-2, with a weak D call TRBD1 (5 bases). Here the CDR3 DNA reads TGTGCCAGCAGTGAATGGTTCGAGGACACTGGGTCGGCTAACTATGGCTACACCTTC. It translates to CASSEWFEDTGSANYGYTF.